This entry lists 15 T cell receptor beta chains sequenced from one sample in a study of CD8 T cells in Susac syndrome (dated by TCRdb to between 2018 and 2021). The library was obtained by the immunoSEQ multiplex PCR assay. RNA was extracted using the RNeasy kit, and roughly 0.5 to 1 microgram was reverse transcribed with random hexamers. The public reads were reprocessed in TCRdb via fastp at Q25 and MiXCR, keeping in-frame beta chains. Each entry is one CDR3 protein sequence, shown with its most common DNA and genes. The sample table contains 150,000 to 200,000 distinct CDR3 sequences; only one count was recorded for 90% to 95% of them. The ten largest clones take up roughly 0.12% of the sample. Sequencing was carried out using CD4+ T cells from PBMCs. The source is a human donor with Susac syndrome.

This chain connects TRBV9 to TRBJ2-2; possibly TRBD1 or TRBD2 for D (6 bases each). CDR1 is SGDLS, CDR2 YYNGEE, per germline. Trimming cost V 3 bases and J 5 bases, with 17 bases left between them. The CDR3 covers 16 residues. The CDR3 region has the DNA TGTGCCAGCAGCGCGCGGAGGGGGTCGGAAACCGGGGAGCTGTTTTTT. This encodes CASSARRGSETGELFF.

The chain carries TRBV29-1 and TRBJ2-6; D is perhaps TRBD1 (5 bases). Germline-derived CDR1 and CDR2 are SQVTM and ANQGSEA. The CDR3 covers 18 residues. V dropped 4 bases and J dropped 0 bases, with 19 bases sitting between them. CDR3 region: CSVVVQGPNSSGANVLTF. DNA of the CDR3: TGCAGCGTTGTGGTCCAGGGCCCTAATAGCTCTGGGGCCAACGTCCTGACTTTC.

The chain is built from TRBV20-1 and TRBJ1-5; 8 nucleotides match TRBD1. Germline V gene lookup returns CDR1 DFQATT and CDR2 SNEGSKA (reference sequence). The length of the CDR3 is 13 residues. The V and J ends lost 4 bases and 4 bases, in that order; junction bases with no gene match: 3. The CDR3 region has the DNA TGCAGTGCTATCGGACAGGGTAATCAGCCCCAGCATTTT. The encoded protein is CSAIGQGNQPQHF.

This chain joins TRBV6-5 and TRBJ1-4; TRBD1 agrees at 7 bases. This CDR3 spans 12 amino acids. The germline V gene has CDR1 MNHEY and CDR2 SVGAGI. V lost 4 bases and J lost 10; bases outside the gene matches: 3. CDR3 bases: TGTGCCAGCAGTTCCAGGGGGGGAAAACTGTTTTTT. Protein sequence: CASSSRGGKLFF.

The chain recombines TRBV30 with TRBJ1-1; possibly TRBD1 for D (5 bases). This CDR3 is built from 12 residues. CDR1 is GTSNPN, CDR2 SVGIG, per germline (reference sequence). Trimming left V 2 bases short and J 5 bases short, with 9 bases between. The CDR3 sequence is CAWSRGKTEAFF. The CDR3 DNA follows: TGTGCCTGGAGTAGGGGCAAGACTGAAGCTTTCTTT.

CDR3 coding DNA: TGTGCCAGCAGCCAGCGTCAATTCGCGGGGGGAGAAGAGACCCAGTACTTC. Its protein product is CASSQRQFAGGEETQYF. This chain joins TRBV7-8 and TRBJ2-5; 8 nucleotides align to TRBD2. There are 17 residues in the CDR3. Germline V gene lookup returns CDR1 SGHVS and CDR2 FQNEAQ. V lost 5 bases to trimming and J lost 3 bases; unmatched junction nucleotides: 14.

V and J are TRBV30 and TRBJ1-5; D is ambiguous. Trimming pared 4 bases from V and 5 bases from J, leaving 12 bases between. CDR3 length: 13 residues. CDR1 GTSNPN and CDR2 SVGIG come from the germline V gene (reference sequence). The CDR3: CAWNSGFDQPQHF. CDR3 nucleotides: TGTGCCTGGAATTCGGGGTTTGATCAGCCCCAGCATTTT.

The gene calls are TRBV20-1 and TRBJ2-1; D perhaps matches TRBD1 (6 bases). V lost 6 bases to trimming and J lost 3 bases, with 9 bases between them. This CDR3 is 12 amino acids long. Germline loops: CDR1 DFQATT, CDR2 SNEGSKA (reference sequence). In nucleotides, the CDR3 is TGCAGTGCCGAGGACAGCTACAATGAGCAGTTCTTC. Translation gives CSAEDSYNEQFF.

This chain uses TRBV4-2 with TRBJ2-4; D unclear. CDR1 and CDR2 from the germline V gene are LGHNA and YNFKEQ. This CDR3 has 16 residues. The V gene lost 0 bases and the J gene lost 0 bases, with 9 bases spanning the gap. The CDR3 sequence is CASSQERAVAKNIQYF. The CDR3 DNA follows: TGTGCCAGCAGCCAAGAACGGGCCGTAGCCAAAAACATTCAGTACTTC.

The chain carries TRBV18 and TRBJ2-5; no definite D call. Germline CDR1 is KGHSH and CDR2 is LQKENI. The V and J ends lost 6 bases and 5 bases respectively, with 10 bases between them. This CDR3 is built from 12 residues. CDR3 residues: CASSDLGETQYF. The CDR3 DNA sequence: TGTGCCAGCTCGGACCTCGGGGAGACCCAGTACTTC.

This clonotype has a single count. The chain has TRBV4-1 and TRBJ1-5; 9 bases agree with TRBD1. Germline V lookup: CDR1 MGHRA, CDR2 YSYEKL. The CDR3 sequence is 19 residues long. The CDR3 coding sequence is TGCTGGGGATGCGCCAGCCCCACCCCAAAGACAGGGGGTAATCAGCCCCAGCATTTT. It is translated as CWGCASPTPKTGGNQPQHF.

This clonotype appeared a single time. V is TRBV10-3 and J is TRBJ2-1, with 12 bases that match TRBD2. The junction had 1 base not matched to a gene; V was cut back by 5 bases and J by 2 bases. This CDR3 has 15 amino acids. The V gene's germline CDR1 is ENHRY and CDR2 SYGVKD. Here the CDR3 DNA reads TGTGCCATCAGTTCTAGCGGGGGGGCCTACAATGAGCAGTTCTTC. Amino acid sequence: CAISSSGGAYNEQFF.

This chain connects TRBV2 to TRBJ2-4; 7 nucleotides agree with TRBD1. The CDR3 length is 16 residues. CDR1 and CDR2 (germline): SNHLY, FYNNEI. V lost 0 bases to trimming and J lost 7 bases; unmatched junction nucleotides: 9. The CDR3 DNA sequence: TGTGCCAGCAGTGAAGCGCTAGGCAGGGGGTTCAACATTCAGTACTTC. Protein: CASSEALGRGFNIQYF. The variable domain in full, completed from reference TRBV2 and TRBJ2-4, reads EPEVTQTPSHQVTQMGQEVILRCVPISNHLYFYWYRQILGQKVEFLVSFYNNEISEKSEIFDDQFSVERPDGSNFTLKIRSTKLEDSAMYFCASSEALGRGFNIQYFGAGTRLSVL.

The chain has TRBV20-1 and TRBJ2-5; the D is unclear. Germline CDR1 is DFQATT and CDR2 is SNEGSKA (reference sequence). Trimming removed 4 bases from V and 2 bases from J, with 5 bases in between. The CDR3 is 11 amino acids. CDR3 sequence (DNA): TGCAGTGCTACGCAGCAAGAGACCCAGTACTTC. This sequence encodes CSATQQETQYF.

The CDR3 DNA follows: TGTGCCAGCAGCCACAGGGATAGTCAGTACTTC. The encoded protein is CASSHRDSQYF. This sequence joins TRBV3-1 and TRBJ2-7, with D possibly TRBD1 on 5 matching bases. The V end lost 3 bases, the J end lost 10 bases, and 10 bases lay between the germline ends. The CDR3 is 11 residues long. Germline V gene sequence: CDR1 LGHDT, CDR2 YNNKEL (reference sequence).